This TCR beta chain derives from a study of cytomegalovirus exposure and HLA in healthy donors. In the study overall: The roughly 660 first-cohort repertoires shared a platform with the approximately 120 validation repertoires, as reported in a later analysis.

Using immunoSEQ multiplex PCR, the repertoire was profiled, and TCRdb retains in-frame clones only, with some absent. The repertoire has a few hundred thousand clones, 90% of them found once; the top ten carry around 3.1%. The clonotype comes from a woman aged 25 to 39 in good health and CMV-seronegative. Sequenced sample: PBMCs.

CDR3 amino acids: CASSLPRDLWDTQYF. CDR3 nucleotide sequence: TGCGCCAGCAGCTTGCCCAGGGACCTTTGGGATACGCAGTATTTT. The rearrangement links TRBV5-1 to TRBJ2-3; the D call may be TRBD1 or TRBD2 (5 bases each). Trimming left V 1 base short and J 6 bases short, with 15 bases between. CDR1 and CDR2 (germline): SGHRS, YFSETQ. This CDR3 region has 15 residues.